Below, one T cell receptor beta chain is given with its context. The sample belongs to a study of OX40 agonist ivuxolimab in advanced cancers. This CDR3 contains 15 residues. CDR1 SQVTM and CDR2 ANQGSEA come from the germline V gene. Trimming took 0 bases from V and 12 from J, leaving 21 bases between them. Some clones are missing from TCRdb's copy, which holds only in-frame ones; the method was immunoSEQ multiplex PCR. The sample has more than 9,000 clones; approximately 74% are singletons. The chain has TRBV29-1 and TRBJ2-1; perhaps TRBD1 as D (7 bases). The sequence derives from an adult with an advanced solid tumor such as melanoma, head and neck, liver or kidney cancer. This sample comprised CD4+ or CD8+ T cells sorted from blood, obtained in a trial of the OX40 agonist ivuxolimab. The CDR3 region is CSVEETLAPGGGQFF. The DNA for the CDR3 is TGCAGCGTTGAAGAAACCCTAGCACCAGGGGGAGGGCAGTTCTTC.